This TCR beta chain was profiled in a study of T cell repertoires in cytomegalovirus infection. Across the study: TCR beta signatures that were public indicated CMV infection and matching HLA type.

CDR1 is LGHDT and CDR2 is YNNKEL in the germline V gene (reference sequence). Between the trimmed V and J ends, which lost 0 bases and 2 bases, there was a span of 6 bases. The CDR3 is 14 amino acids. The table lists this clonotype with many counts. Its matching antigen is unknown. TCRdb reprocessed the reads with MiXCR, giving one entry per CDR3 protein. The sample has hundreds of thousands of distinct CDR3 sequences; about 7% are singletons. Study-wide results and caveats: Adding up the frequency of public TCR beta families identified people who carried CMV plus the relevant HLA. Clonotypes of TCR beta that were HLA-C-restricted and CMV-specific dominated the ex vivo response.

The receptor was isolated from a human donor in good health (CMV status not recorded). Some clones in this sample may be carry-over from other donors' samples. The V and J genes are TRBV3-1 and TRBJ2-3; D is ambiguous. The sequencing sample was made of PBMCs. For the CDR3, the DNA is TGTGCCAGCAGCCAAGATCCAGTCACAGATACGCAGTATTTT. It specifies CASSQDPVTDTQYF.